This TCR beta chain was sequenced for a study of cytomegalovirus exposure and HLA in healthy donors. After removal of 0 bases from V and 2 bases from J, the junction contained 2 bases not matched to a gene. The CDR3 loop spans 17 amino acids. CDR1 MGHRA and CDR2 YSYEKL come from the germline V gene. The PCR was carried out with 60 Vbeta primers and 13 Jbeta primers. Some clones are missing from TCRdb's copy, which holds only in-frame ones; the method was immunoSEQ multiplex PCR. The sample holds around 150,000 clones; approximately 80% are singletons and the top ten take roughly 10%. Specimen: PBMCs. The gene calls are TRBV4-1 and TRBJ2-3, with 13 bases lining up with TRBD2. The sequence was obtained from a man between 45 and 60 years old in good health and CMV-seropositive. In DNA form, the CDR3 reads TGCGCCAGCAGCCAAGAGGGACTAGCGGGGTCCACAGATACGCAGTATTTT. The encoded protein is CASSQEGLAGSTDTQYF.